The next 16 T cell receptor beta chains were all read from a single sample in a study of molecular identifiers for immune sequencing clone quantification. TCRdb reanalysed the PCR reads using MiXCR and keeps one entry per CDR3 protein. Here the sample spans over 600,000 distinct CDR3 sequences, nearly 20% being singletons. The source material was naive CD8+ T cells from blood, with Jurkat cell RNA spiked in. Subset reported: FACS-sorted CD8+CD4-CCR7+CD45RA+ naive T cells. All receptors come from a human donor in good health. Some libraries in this study had Jurkat cell RNA spiked in.

In this sample, this clonotype turned up a few times. The chain is built from TRBV4-3 and TRBJ2-7; 7 positions match TRBD2. The ends lost 4 bases at V and 3 bases at J; junction bases unmatched: 6. The CDR3 has 14 residues. Germline CDR1 is LGHNA and CDR2 is YSLEER. The CDR3 loop reads CASSPGLEDYEQYF. The CDR3 DNA is TGCGCCAGCAGCCCAGGACTAGAAGACTACGAGCAGTACTTC.

This clonotype was observed many times. This chain uses TRBV7-9 with TRBJ2-3; TRBD1 aligns across 9 bases. Trimming removed 4 bases from V and 1 base from J; junction bases left unmatched: 6. Germline CDR1 is SEHNR and CDR2 is FQNEAQ (reference sequence). The CDR3 has 16 residues. The CDR3 sequence is CASSSYTGGGTDTQYF. For the CDR3, the DNA is TGTGCCAGCAGCTCCTACACAGGGGGCGGCACAGATACGCAGTATTTT.

Concerning this clonotype: Just one base apart from a much larger clone, this may be a read error. V and J are TRBV3-1 and TRBJ1-1; possible D gene TRBD1, 5 bases. Germline assignment: CDR1 LGHDT and CDR2 YNNKEL (reference sequence). CDR3 size: 19 residues. Trimming took 1 base from V and 1 from J, leaving 22 bases between them. CDR3 sequence: CASSQGPFTGLFQNTEAFF. The CDR3 nucleotides are TGTGCCAGCAGCCAAGGTCCCTTTACAGGATTGTTTCAGAACACTGAAGCTTTCTTT.

The V and J genes are TRBV27 and TRBJ1-3, with D uncertain. The CDR3 is made up of 15 amino acids. Germline lookup yields CDR1 MNHEY and CDR2 SMNVEV (reference sequence). V lost 5 bases and J 8 bases, leaving 19 bases between the germline ends. The CDR3 nucleotides read TGTGCCAGCAGTCGCCTTCCTATAGATGAAGACACCATATATTTT. It specifies CASSRLPIDEDTIYF.

The V call is TRBV7-6, the J call TRBJ1-2; 7 nucleotides align to TRBD1. This CDR3 has 13 residues. V shed 4 bases and J 6 bases; nucleotides not matched to a gene: 5. Looked up from germline, CDR1 is SGHVS and CDR2 is FNYEAQ. The CDR3: CASSSTGANGYTF. DNA of the CDR3: TGTGCCAGCAGCTCAACAGGGGCGAATGGCTACACCTTC.

The chain links TRBV3-1 to TRBJ2-2; TRBD2 matches 8 bases. Germline CDR1 is LGHDT and CDR2 is YNNKEL (reference sequence). The V and J ends lost 1 base and 6 bases, in that order; junction bases with no gene match: 4. The CDR3 sequence is 15 residues long. The CDR3 region is CASSQVGGVAGELFF. For the CDR3, the DNA is TGTGCCAGCAGCCAAGTCGGGGGGGTGGCCGGGGAGCTGTTTTTT. Full variable domain (missing parts from reference TRBV3-1 and TRBJ2-2): DTAVSQTPKYLVTQMGNDKSIKCEQNLGHDTMYWYKQDSKKFLKIMFSYNNKELIINETVPNRFSPKSPDKAHLNLHINSLELGDSAVYFCASSQVGGVAGELFFGEGSRLTVL.

This clonotype was observed at least ten times. The DNA of the CDR3 is TGTGCCACCTCCCGGGGGCGCGAGCAGTACTTC. It codes for CATSRGREQYF. The chain carries TRBV6-5 and TRBJ2-7; tentatively, D is TRBD1 or TRBD2 (6 bases each). Between the trimmed V and J ends, which lost 10 bases and 6 bases, there was a span of 13 bases. The CDR3 totals 11 residues. The germline V gene has CDR1 MNHEY and CDR2 SVGAGI.

CDR3 DNA sequence: TGTGCCAGTAGTAAACAGGGGGAGTACAATGAGCAGTTCTTC. It encodes CASSKQGEYNEQFF. The chain carries TRBV19 and TRBJ2-1, with 8 bases matching TRBD1. This CDR3 region has 14 residues. Germline-derived CDR1 and CDR2 are LNHDA and SQIVND (reference sequence). V was clipped by 4 bases and J by 4 bases; unmatched bases: 3. Complete variable domain (other parts from reference TRBV19 and TRBJ2-1): DGGITQSPKYLFRKEGQNVTLSCEQNLNHDAMYWYRQDPGQGLRLIYYSQIVNDFQKGDIAEGYSVSREKKESFPLTVTSAQKNPTAFYLCASSKQGEYNEQFFGPGTRLTVL.

This clonotype was detected many times. This sequence joins TRBV29-1 and TRBJ2-3; D gene unclear. CDR1 and CDR2 from the germline V gene are SQVTM and ANQGSEA. The length of the CDR3 is 11 residues. V dropped 2 bases and J dropped 0 bases, with 0 bases sitting between them. This CDR3 is CSVESTDTQYF. In DNA, the CDR3 is TGCAGCGTTGAAAGCACAGATACGCAGTATTTT.

This clonotype was seen at least ten times. This chain joins TRBV7-2 and TRBJ2-1, with TRBD2 as a possible D gene (6 bases). With 3 bases removed from V and 4 bases from J, the gap between germline ends came to 25 bases. CDR1 is SGHTA and CDR2 is FQGNSA in the germline V gene. The CDR3 consists of 19 residues. CDR3 nucleotides: TGTGCCAGCAGCTTTTTGTCGGCCCCGGGAGTAGGGGAGTACAATGAGCAGTTCTTC. It codes for CASSFLSAPGVGEYNEQFF.

This clonotype was seen many times. V is TRBV30 and J is TRBJ2-7; 10 nucleotides line up with TRBD1. CDR3 length equals 14 residues. V was pared by 2 bases and J by 2 bases, with 3 bases of the junction left unmatched. Germline V lookup: CDR1 GTSNPN, CDR2 SVGIG (reference sequence). Here the CDR3 DNA reads TGTGCCTGGAGTTCAGGGACAGGGGCCTACGAGCAGTACTTC. Translated: CAWSSGTGAYEQYF.

This clonotype has ten or more counts. The rearrangement links TRBV7-9 to TRBJ1-5, with D possibly being TRBD1 (5 bases). Germline V gene sequence: CDR1 SEHNR, CDR2 FQNEAQ (reference sequence). Trimming shortened V by 5 bases and J by 3 bases, and 14 bases separated the two germline ends. The CDR3 sequence is 15 residues long. This CDR3 reads CASSQSGGYNQPQHF. The DNA of the CDR3 is TGTGCCAGCAGCCAATCTGGGGGGTACAATCAGCCCCAGCATTTT.

This clonotype was seen repeatedly, ten times or more. The V and J genes are TRBV27 and TRBJ2-3; tentatively, D is TRBD1 (6 bases). Germline V gene sequence: CDR1 MNHEY, CDR2 SMNVEV (reference sequence). V lost 5 bases and J lost 6, with 27 bases in between. The CDR3 totals 18 residues. The CDR3 sequence is CASSPTAGTSPLRDTQYF. Here the CDR3 DNA reads TGTGCCAGCAGTCCCACCGCTGGGACAAGCCCCCTTAGGGATACGCAGTATTTT.

This clonotype was detected only a few times. The chain employs TRBV20-1 and TRBJ2-7; possible D gene TRBD1, 5 bases. The CDR3 has 15 amino acids. Germline V CDR1 and CDR2: DFQATT, SNEGSKA (reference sequence). V lost 0 bases and J 3 bases, leaving 15 bases between the germline ends. CDR3 in amino acids: CSARDKSRVFYEQYF. The CDR3 nucleotides read TGCAGTGCTAGAGATAAAAGCAGGGTATTCTACGAGCAGTACTTC.

This clonotype has only a few counts. This chain connects TRBV3-1 to TRBJ2-1, with 10 bases fitting TRBD2. The CDR3 totals 18 residues. Unmatched junction bases numbered 8, after V lost 1 base and J lost 2 bases. CDR1 and CDR2 (germline): LGHDT, YNNKEL (reference sequence). CDR3 coding DNA: TGTGCCAGCAGCCAAGTAACTAGCGGGGCCCCGCCCTACAATGAGCAGTTCTTC. Translating it yields CASSQVTSGAPPYNEQFF.

With respect to this clonotype: At one end, the junction sequence differs from germline, possibly due to a read error. This chain links TRBV2 with TRBJ2-7, with D unresolved. Germline-derived CDR1 and CDR2 are SNHLY and FYNNEI. The CDR3 is made up of 11 amino acids. The CDR3 DNA sequence: TGTGCCAACAGTCTCCCGGACGAGCAGTACTTC. Its translation is CANSLPDEQYF.